The 27 T cell receptor beta chains reported below all come from one sample, sequenced in a study of T cell responses to AZD1222 COVID-19 vaccine. The protocol was immunoSEQ multiplex PCR, while the TCRdb copy is restricted to in-frame clones and leaves out a portion. The repertoire holds roughly 160,000 clones, with 85% to 95% as singletons. The material sequenced was peripheral blood, taken on day 0 of AZD1222 vaccination. These receptors were collected from an adult in good health.

This chain links TRBV15 with TRBJ2-7, with TRBD2 identical over 9 bases. The CDR3 has 15 amino acids. Unmatched junction bases numbered 9, after V lost 1 base and J lost 8 bases. Germline V gene sequence: CDR1 LNHNV, CDR2 YYDKDF (reference sequence). This CDR3 is CATSRVVGTSTQQYF. The CDR3 nucleotides are TGTGCCACCAGCAGAGTAGTCGGGACTAGCACACAGCAGTACTTC.

This CDR3 reads CAWWGQGGNTEAFF. In DNA form, the CDR3 reads TGTGCCTGGTGGGGACAGGGGGGGAACACTGAAGCTTTCTTT. The chain carries TRBV30 and TRBJ1-1, with 11 bases matching TRBD1. The junction had 3 bases not matched to a gene; V was cut back by 5 bases and J by 1 base. This CDR3 comprises 14 residues. CDR1 is GTSNPN, CDR2 SVGIG, per germline (reference sequence).

The chain employs TRBV5-5 and TRBJ2-7; 9 bases are shared with TRBD1. J lost 2 bases, V lost 4 bases, and 4 bases had no gene match. Germline-derived CDR1 and CDR2 are SGHKS and YYEKEE (reference sequence). The length of the CDR3 is 14 residues. The CDR3 DNA follows: TGTGCCAGCAGCCCCGGGACAGGGACCTACGAGCAGTACTTC. This codes for CASSPGTGTYEQYF. Variable domain in full (rest from reference TRBV5-5 and TRBJ2-7): DAGVTQSPTHLIKTRGQQVTLRCSPISGHKSVSWYQQVLGQGPQFIFQYYEKEERGRGNFPDRFSARQFPNYSSELNVNALLLGDSALYLCASSPGTGTYEQYFGPGTRLTVT.

The V call is TRBV11-2, the J call TRBJ2-1; D unresolved. The CDR3 sequence is 13 residues long. Germline V gene lookup returns CDR1 SGHAT and CDR2 FQNNGV. Deletions cut 5 bases from V and 12 bases from J, with 17 bases between. The CDR3 DNA sequence: TGTGCCAGCAGCGCCCCGGGCCCCGCGGTGCAGTTCTTC. This translates into CASSAPGPAVQFF.

This clone was seen a single time. V is TRBV5-1 and J is TRBJ1-1; 7 positions match TRBD1. The CDR3 contains 18 residues. CDR1 is SGHRS and CDR2 is YFSETQ in the germline V gene. J lost 4 bases, V lost 2 bases, and 17 bases had no gene match. This CDR3 is CASSFTPRDRNWGTEAFF. DNA of the CDR3: TGCGCCAGCAGCTTTACACCCCGGGACAGAAATTGGGGCACTGAAGCTTTCTTT.

On this clone: Germline is not matched at one junction end, which may reflect a read error. The chain carries TRBV28 and TRBJ1-1, with 7 bases lining up with TRBD1. Germline V gene data show CDR1 as MDHEN and CDR2 as SYDVKM. There are 10 residues in the CDR3. The CDR3 loop is CATLWDSIIF. CDR3 nucleotide sequence: TGTGCCACCTTGTGGGACAGTATAATCTTT.

The chain links TRBV5-5 to TRBJ1-2; D gene uncertain. This CDR3 spans 13 amino acids. Trimming shortened V by 2 bases and J by 8 bases, and 13 bases separated the two germline ends. Germline loops: CDR1 SGHKS, CDR2 YYEKEE (reference sequence). Here the CDR3 DNA reads TGTGCCAGCAGCTTTCTTTCACTATCCGGCTACACCTTC. It translates to CASSFLSLSGYTF.

This chain connects TRBV5-1 to TRBJ1-2; TRBD1 agrees at 7 bases. The germline V gene encodes CDR1 SGHRS and CDR2 YFSETQ. The length of the CDR3 is 14 residues. V gave up 4 bases and J gave up 9 bases; unmatched junction bases: 12. CDR3 sequence: CASSLQGNPTRYTF. CDR3 in DNA: TGCGCCAGCAGCCTACAGGGGAACCCTACTCGCTACACCTTC.

V is TRBV19 and J is TRBJ2-1; the match to TRBD1 covers 7 bases. The ends lost 6 bases at V and 12 bases at J; junction bases unmatched: 11. The length of the CDR3 is 13 residues. Germline CDR1 and CDR2: LNHDA and SQIVND (reference sequence). The DNA for the CDR3 is TGTGCCAGTAGAGGACAGGCCGCCGGTTGGCAGTTCTTC. It is translated as CASRGQAAGWQFF.

This chain joins TRBV28 and TRBJ1-1; 8 nucleotides agree with TRBD1. CDR1 and CDR2 (germline): MDHEN, SYDVKM. Losses at the gene ends were 6 bases for V and 7 bases for J; bases not matched to a gene: 13. The CDR3 is 15 residues long. CDR3 sequence reads: CASRPRFGQGVEAFF. CDR3 nucleotide sequence: TGTGCCAGCAGACCCAGATTCGGACAGGGTGTTGAAGCTTTCTTT.

The chain combines TRBV5-1 with TRBJ2-7; tentatively, D is TRBD2 (7 bases). The germline V gene encodes CDR1 SGHRS and CDR2 YFSETQ. The V end lost 3 bases, the J end lost 6 bases, and 19 bases lay between the germline ends. The CDR3 spans 15 residues. CDR3: CASSWGGGALSEQYF. The CDR3 nucleotides are TGCGCCAGCAGCTGGGGAGGGGGGGCCCTCTCCGAGCAGTACTTC.

The chain joins TRBV5-1 to TRBJ2-1; D not certain. Germline assignment: CDR1 SGHRS and CDR2 YFSETQ. With 0 bases removed from V and 4 bases from J, the gap between germline ends came to 14 bases. The CDR3 consists of 16 residues. The CDR3 bases are TGCGCCAGCAGCTTGGGGCAGACCCGAGCTTACAATGAGCAGTTCTTC. Translation gives CASSLGQTRAYNEQFF. Together with reference TRBV5-1 and TRBJ2-1, the CDR3 gives the full variable domain: KAGVTQTPRYLIKTRGQQVTLSCSPISGHRSVSWYQQTPGQGLQFLFEYFSETQRNKGNFPGRFSGRQFSNSRSEMNVSTLELGDSALYLCASSLGQTRAYNEQFFGPGTRLTVL.

The rearrangement uses TRBV18 and TRBJ1-1; TRBD1 matches at 9 bases. V lost 3 bases and J lost 2; bases outside the gene matches: 1. The CDR3 has 14 amino acids. Looked up from germline, CDR1 is KGHSH and CDR2 is LQKENI. CDR3 protein: CASSPTGGNTEAFF. The CDR3 bases are TGTGCCAGCTCACCCACAGGGGGCAACACTGAAGCTTTCTTT.

The chain has TRBV19 and TRBJ2-7; a weak D match, TRBD2 (5 bases). The CDR3 consists of 12 residues. Trimming removed 3 bases at V and 5 bases at J, with 8 bases between. Per germline, CDR1 LNHDA and CDR2 SQIVND (reference sequence). As DNA, the CDR3 is TGTGCCAGTAGTATCGAGGGCCACGAGCAGTACTTC. Its protein product is CASSIEGHEQYF.

The rearrangement joins TRBV30 to TRBJ1-6, with D unclear. CDR3 length: 13 amino acids. Germline CDR1 reads GTSNPN; CDR2 reads SVGIG (reference sequence). V shed 5 bases and J shed 10 bases, with 15 bases lying between them. The CDR3 DNA sequence: TGTGCCTGGCGCCAAGGCCACTCATCACCCCTCCACTTT. As protein: CAWRQGHSSPLHF.

This sequence joins TRBV5-1 and TRBJ1-1; 8 bases map to TRBD1. Germline trimming cut 5 bases from V and 7 bases from J; bases unmatched to any gene: 7. Per germline, CDR1 SGHRS and CDR2 YFSETQ. The CDR3 extends over 13 amino acids. CDR3 protein: CASRTDRANEAFF. CDR3 DNA sequence: TGCGCCAGCAGAACGGACAGGGCGAATGAAGCTTTCTTT.

CDR3 residues: CASSLAGRTYEQYF. In DNA, the CDR3 is TGCGCCAGCAGCTTGGCCGGGCGGACCTACGAGCAGTACTTC. The chain uses TRBV5-1 and TRBJ2-7, with D unclear. The germline gives CDR1 SGHRS, CDR2 YFSETQ. The CDR3 runs to 14 residues. Trimming removed 0 bases from V and 2 bases from J, with 9 bases in between.

J is TRBJ1-2 and V is TRBV23-1, with no clear D. TRBV23-1 is reported as an ORF; its role is uncertain. Trimming cost V 4 bases and J 6 bases, with 12 bases left between them. The CDR3 runs to 13 residues. CDR3 sequence: CASSRTGWDGYTF. The CDR3 nucleotides read TGCGCCAGCAGTCGCACGGGGTGGGATGGCTACACCTTC.

This clone appeared a single time. V gene TRBV10-3 combines with J gene TRBJ2-6; 9 nucleotides agree with TRBD1. V lost 4 bases, J lost 1 base, and 8 bases stayed unmatched. The CDR3 consists of 18 residues. Germline-derived CDR1 and CDR2 are ENHRY and SYGVKD. The CDR3 region is CAISALQGARSGANVLTF. The CDR3, as DNA: TGTGCCATCAGTGCGCTACAGGGGGCGCGTTCTGGGGCCAACGTCCTGACTTTC.

The gene calls are TRBV2 and TRBJ1-4; no clear D. The CDR3 is 14 residues long. Germline V CDR1 and CDR2: SNHLY, FYNNEI. V lost 6 bases and J lost 0, with 8 bases in between. CDR3 loop: CASRRTATNEKLFF. The CDR3 DNA follows: TGTGCCAGCAGAAGGACTGCAACTAATGAAAAACTGTTTTTT.

This clone was recorded only once. The chain carries TRBV28 and TRBJ2-2; 12 bases agree with TRBD2. Trimming took 7 bases from V and 4 from J; bases not matched to a gene: 16. This CDR3 has 19 amino acids. Germline V gene sequence: CDR1 MDHEN, CDR2 SYDVKM. The CDR3 DNA is TGTGCCAGCAACCCCTCCCACCTAGCGGGAGGGCCGGTCACCGGGGAGCTGTTTTTT. Residues: CASNPSHLAGGPVTGELFF.

The rearrangement links TRBV2 to TRBJ2-1; D remains ambiguous. The CDR3 has 15 residues. In germline, CDR1 is SNHLY, CDR2 FYNNEI. V dropped 6 bases and J dropped 7 bases, with 19 bases sitting between them. CDR3 in amino acids: CASSLGPARPNEQFF. CDR3 DNA sequence: TGTGCCAGCAGCCTCGGACCGGCTCGGCCTAATGAGCAGTTCTTC.

The chain is built from TRBV28 and TRBJ2-7; D is possibly TRBD2 (6 bases). Germline CDR1 reads MDHEN; CDR2 reads SYDVKM. The CDR3 covers 12 residues. V was pared by 4 bases and J by 6 bases, with 10 bases between. CDR3 region: CASSWREGEQYF. For the CDR3, the DNA is TGTGCCAGCAGTTGGCGGGAAGGCGAGCAGTACTTC.

V usage is TRBV10-3 and J usage is TRBJ1-5; the D gene is possibly TRBD1 (6 bases). V lost 0 bases and J 5 bases, leaving 11 bases between the germline ends. From germline, CDR1 is ENHRY and CDR2 SYGVKD. The CDR3 covers 15 residues. CDR3 bases: TGTGCCATCAGTGAGTCGGGGGCAGCCCATCAGCCCCAGCATTTT. The encoded protein is CAISESGAAHQPQHF.

The J gene is TRBJ1-3, the V gene TRBV9; 7 bases map to TRBD1. V lost 4 bases and J lost 4; bases outside the gene matches: 8. The V gene's germline CDR1 is SGDLS and CDR2 YYNGEE. CDR3 length equals 15 residues. The CDR3 spells CASSPTGAPGNTIYF. CDR3 DNA: TGTGCCAGCAGCCCTACAGGGGCACCGGGAAACACCATATATTTT.

V gene TRBV19 combines with J gene TRBJ2-1; TRBD1 is a possible D gene (5 bases). The V gene lost 3 bases and the J gene lost 10 bases, with 7 bases spanning the gap. The germline V gene has CDR1 LNHDA and CDR2 SQIVND (reference sequence). This CDR3 is built from 11 residues. The DNA for the CDR3 is TGTGCCAGTAGTATGTCAGGGGAGCAGTTCTTC. Translated: CASSMSGEQFF.

The rearrangement uses TRBV7-8 and TRBJ1-5; the D gene is possibly TRBD1 (6 bases). This CDR3 region has 15 residues. Germline V gene data show CDR1 as SGHVS and CDR2 as FQNEAQ. V lost 1 base to trimming and J lost 7 bases, with 14 bases between them. CDR3 loop: CASSLGGQQGQPQHF. DNA of the CDR3: TGTGCCAGCAGCTTAGGGGGGCAGCAAGGCCAGCCCCAGCATTTT.